This T cell receptor beta chain emerged from a study of cytomegalovirus exposure and HLA in healthy donors. The PCR employed 60 Vbeta primers together with 13 Jbeta primers. Data came from immunoSEQ multiplex PCR; TCRdb stores just in-frame clones and leaves some out. The sample has some 140,000 clones, around four fifths seen once. This clone came up once. Sample: PBMCs. The receptor was derived from a young man in good health.

The CDR3 loop is CASSSGQIRAGELFF. As DNA, the CDR3 is TGTGCCAGCAGCTCGGGACAGATTCGTGCCGGGGAGCTGTTTTTT. V usage is TRBV6-5 and J usage is TRBJ2-2; 7 positions match TRBD1. This CDR3 contains 15 residues. Germline CDR1 is MNHEY and CDR2 is SVGAGI. J lost 6 bases, V lost 6 bases, and 10 bases had no gene match.